The TCR beta chain under discussion was sequenced for a study of CD8 T cells in ankylosing spondylitis. Study-level findings and limits: Seemingly characteristic of ankylosing spondylitis blood was a TCR beta motif consisting of under ten highly homologous variants.

There are a few counts of this clonotype. Its antigen is undetermined. CDR1 SGHVS and CDR2 FQNEAQ come from the germline V gene. This CDR3 region has 14 residues. The V and J ends lost 4 bases and 5 bases respectively, with 14 bases between them. Each CDR3 protein gets one entry after TCRdb re-called the 5' RACE reads with MiXCR. The repertoire has 200,000 to 250,000 distinct CDR3 sequences, about 11% of them found once; the top ten carry about 6.8%. V and J are TRBV7-8 and TRBJ2-5; D may correspond to TRBD1 or TRBD2 (5 bases each). The sequence was collected from a male donor with ankylosing spondylitis or in good health (not recorded which). The sample taken for sequencing was blood, either unsorted or a sorted T cell fraction (not recorded which). The CDR3 DNA reads as TGTGCCAGCAGCTCGAGGGACCGAGGGGAGACCCAGTACTTC. Its translation is CASSSRDRGETQYF. The entire variable domain, with the rest obtained from reference TRBV7-8 and TRBJ2-5, is as follows: GAGVSQSPRYKVAKRGQDVALRCDPISGHVSLFWYQQALGQGPEFLTYFQNEAQLDKSGLPSDRFFAERPEGSVSTLKIQRTQQEDSAVYLCASSSRDRGETQYFGPGTRLLVL.